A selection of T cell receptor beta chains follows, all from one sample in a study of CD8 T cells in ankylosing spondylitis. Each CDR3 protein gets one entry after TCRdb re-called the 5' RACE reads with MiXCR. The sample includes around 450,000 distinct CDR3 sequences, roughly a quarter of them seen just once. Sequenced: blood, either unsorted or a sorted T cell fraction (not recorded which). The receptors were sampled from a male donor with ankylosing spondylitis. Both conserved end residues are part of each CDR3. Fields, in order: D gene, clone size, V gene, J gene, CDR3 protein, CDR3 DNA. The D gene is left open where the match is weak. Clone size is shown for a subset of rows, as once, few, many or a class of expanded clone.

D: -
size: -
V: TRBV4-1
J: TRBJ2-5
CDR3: CASSQVEVSGTQYF
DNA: TGCGCCAGCAGCCAAGTGGAAGTCTCCGGGACCCAGTACTTC

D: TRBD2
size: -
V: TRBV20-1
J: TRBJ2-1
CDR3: CSARTEAGGPRDEQFF
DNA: TGCAGTGCTAGAACAGAAGCGGGAGGGCCGAGAGATGAGCAGTTCTTC

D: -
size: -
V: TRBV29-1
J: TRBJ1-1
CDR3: CSVKTGRRNTEAFF
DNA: TGCAGCGTTAAAACCGGTAGGCGGAACACTGAAGCTTTCTTT

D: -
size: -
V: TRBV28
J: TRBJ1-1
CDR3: CACNGREAFF
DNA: TGTGCCTGCAATGGCAGAGAAGCTTTCTTT

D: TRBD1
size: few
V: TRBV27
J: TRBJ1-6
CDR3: CASSPRDRVFGNSPLHF
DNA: TGTGCCAGCAGTCCTCGGGACAGGGTCTTCGGCAATTCACCCCTCCACTTT

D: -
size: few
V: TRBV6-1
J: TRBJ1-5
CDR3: CASSEGGASKPQHF
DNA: TGTGCCAGCAGTGAGGGGGGGGCTAGCAAGCCCCAGCATTTT

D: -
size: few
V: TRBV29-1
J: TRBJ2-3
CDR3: CSVEEGWVPPDTQYF
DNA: TGCAGCGTTGAAGAGGGGTGGGTACCCCCAGATACGCAGTATTTT

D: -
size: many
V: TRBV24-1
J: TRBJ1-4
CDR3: CAVQGLDGEKLFF
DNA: TGTGCCGTACAGGGCCTGGATGGTGAAAAACTGTTTTTT

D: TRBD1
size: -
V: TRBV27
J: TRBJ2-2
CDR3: CASSLYRGTGELFF
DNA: TGTGCCAGCAGTTTATACAGGGGGACCGGGGAGCTGTTTTTT

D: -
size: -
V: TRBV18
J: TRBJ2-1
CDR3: CASSPLGGGEAFNEQFF
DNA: TGTGCCAGCTCACCACTCGGGGGCGGAGAGGCCTTCAATGAGCAGTTCTTC

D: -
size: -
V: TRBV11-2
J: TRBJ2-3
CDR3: CASSFERLADTQYF
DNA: TGTGCCAGCAGCTTTGAGCGTCTAGCCGATACGCAGTATTTT

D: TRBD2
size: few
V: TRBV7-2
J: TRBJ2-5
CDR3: CASSHGLAGGKQETQYF
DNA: TGTGCCAGCAGCCACGGGCTAGCGGGAGGGAAGCAAGAGACCCAGTACTTC

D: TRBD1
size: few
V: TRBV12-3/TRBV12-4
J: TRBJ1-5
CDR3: CASSQTHRGQPQHF
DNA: TGTGCCAGCAGTCAGACCCACAGGGGACAGCCCCAGCATTTT

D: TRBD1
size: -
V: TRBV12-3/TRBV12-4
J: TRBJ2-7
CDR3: CASSSQTGPYEQYF
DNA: TGTGCCAGCAGTTCACAGACAGGGCCCTACGAGCAGTACTTC

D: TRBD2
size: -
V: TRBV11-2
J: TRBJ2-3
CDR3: CASSSLGGASGTYTDTQYF
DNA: TGTGCCAGCAGCTCGCTTGGGGGGGCTAGCGGGACATACACAGATACGCAGTATTTT